The 3 T cell receptor beta chains below come from one sample, sequenced in a study of CD8 T cells in ankylosing spondylitis. General study points: About 8 highly homologous variants made up a TCR beta motif, and this motif appeared characteristic of ankylosing spondylitis blood.

What these receptors recognize is not known. TCRdb fed the 5' RACE reads into MiXCR, producing one record per CDR3 protein. Of about 750,000 distinct CDR3 sequences listed, under 20% are singletons. Specimen: blood, either unsorted or a sorted T cell fraction (not recorded which). Receptor source: a male donor with ankylosing spondylitis.

This clonotype was seen a few times. The CDR3 reads CSVDGTRDRGTDTQYF. CDR3 nucleotides: TGCAGCGTTGATGGTACCCGGGACAGGGGCACAGATACGCAGTATTTT. The V and J genes are TRBV29-1 and TRBJ2-3, with 9 positions matching TRBD1. Germline values: CDR1 SQVTM, CDR2 ANQGSEA. This CDR3 contains 16 residues. The ends lost 3 bases at V and 1 base at J; junction bases unmatched: 8.

A few counts support this clonotype. The chain recombines TRBV6-1 with TRBJ2-5, with 11 bases matching TRBD2. The CDR3 contains 14 residues. V was clipped by 6 bases and J by 1 base; unmatched bases: 1. Germline V gene sequence: CDR1 MNHNS, CDR2 SASEGT. CDR3 sequence reads: CASRGLAAQETQYF. The CDR3 nucleotides are TGTGCCAGCAGGGGACTAGCGGCCCAAGAGACCCAGTACTTC.

The table lists this clonotype with a few counts. The V call is TRBV3-1, the J call TRBJ1-6; no firm D call. Trimming took 5 bases from V and 1 from J, leaving 9 bases between them. Germline V gene lookup returns CDR1 LGHDT and CDR2 YNNKEL (reference sequence). The CDR3 covers 15 residues. The DNA of the CDR3 is TGTGCCAGCAGCTCGAGGGAGTCCTATAATTCACCCCTCCACTTT. Translating it yields CASSSRESYNSPLHF.